The entry below describes one T cell receptor beta chain. Its antigen is unknown. 60 Vbeta and 13 Jbeta primers were used in PCR. Authors' data handling: Among the unique TCR beta chains that a later analysis counted, about 85 million in all, approximately 12 million were shared. Profiled with immunoSEQ multiplex PCR; TCRdb holds only in-frame clones, not every one. V, J and clone size reflect that table, while D and trimming were determined from the DNA. The sample holds about 150,000 clones, around 82% seen once. The data originate from a study of cytomegalovirus exposure and HLA in healthy donors. Study context: There were some 410 genotyped donors. Of these, 75% to 85% fell in the genetic ancestry cluster associated with self-reported Caucasian donors.

This CDR3 is built from 15 residues. Looked up from germline, CDR1 is SGHRS and CDR2 is YFSETQ. Trimming removed 2 bases from V and 2 bases from J, with 11 bases in between. The study, taken as a whole, reports: Available immune exposure information covered CMV serostatus only.

This chain links TRBV5-1 with TRBJ1-5; TRBD1 might be the D (6 bases). Source material: PBMCs. The clonotype originates from a woman aged 40 to 55 in good health and CMV-seropositive. This chain's CDR3 is CASSFIPGGNQPQHF. Written as DNA, the CDR3 is TGCGCCAGCAGCTTTATACCAGGGGGCAATCAGCCCCAGCATTTT. Combining the CDR3 with reference TRBV5-1 and TRBJ1-5 gives the whole variable domain KAGVTQTPRYLIKTRGQQVTLSCSPISGHRSVSWYQQTPGQGLQFLFEYFSETQRNKGNFPGRFSGRQFSNSRSEMNVSTLELGDSALYLCASSFIPGGNQPQHFGDGTRLSIL.